This T cell receptor (beta chain) is drawn from a study of cytomegalovirus exposure and HLA in healthy donors. CDR1 is MGHRA, CDR2 YSYEKL, per germline. The CDR3 contains 13 residues. 60 Vbeta and 13 Jbeta primers were used in PCR. Some clones are missing from TCRdb's copy, which holds only in-frame ones; the method was immunoSEQ multiplex PCR. The sample has some 120,000 clones; about 80% are singletons. The chain recombines TRBV4-1 with TRBJ2-5; possibly TRBD1 for D (5 bases). The J call may not be correct, given that the DNA end is closer to TRBJ2-7. The clonotype originates from a female donor in good health and CMV-seronegative. Sequenced: PBMCs. The CDR3 reads CASSPRAGYEQYF. Here the CDR3 DNA reads TGCGCCAGCAGCCCCCGCGCAGGGTACGAGCAGTACTTC.